This T cell receptor beta chain appears in the sequencing data of a study of cytotoxic CD8 clonotypes in ibrutinib-treated CLL (dated by TCRdb to about 2021). In terms of the full investigation: The cohort was composed of more than ten relapsed/refractory and fewer than 16 treatment-naive patients; IGHV unmutated status was identified in 17 patients. Cryopreserved peripheral blood mononuclear cells were obtained prior to treatment, at the time of response, and at either disease progression or sustained remission. Of the 90 or so participants in the trial, approximately 25 had longitudinal samples available. An average of about 260,000 productive templates and tens of thousands of productive rearrangements was obtained per sample. Partial responses were observed in about 25 patients and complete responses in 2; after a median follow-up of 68 months, remission was maintained in 14 patients and progression was observed in about twelve. The response samples were drawn at a median of approximately 11 months into treatment, with a range of about 6 to 36 months. Every sample from remission and from progressive disease was obtained while the patients were still on ibrutinib. The paper's findings and limits, for the study overall: Baseline clonality exceeded that of age-matched healthy donors and correlated strongly with circulating CD8+ T-cell counts. Sampling times were not matched between sustained-remission and progressing patients, and lymph node repertoires were not studied. Public clonotypes were rare and either shrank or stayed stable during treatment, and the rise in clonality at ibrutinib response reflected expansion of private clonotypes. At ibrutinib response clonality went up, during sustained remission it held steady, and at progression it dropped back toward baseline.

From the germline V gene, CDR1 is SQVTM and CDR2 is ANQGSEA. Spanning cysteine to phenylalanine, the CDR3 consists of 13 amino acids. Only the CDR3 DNA stays, 39 bases, in frame from base 1. V is reduced by 8 bases and J by 0 bases, leaving a spacing of 11 bases between them. The sample's time point label, decoded: approximately 2 years on ibrutinib. For TCR beta library preparation, roughly 1.8 micrograms of genomic DNA was extracted from cryopreserved PBMCs. Longitudinal blood samples from CLL patients on ibrutinib monotherapy underwent high-throughput TCR beta sequencing. The patients were enrolled in a single-center, open-label phase 2 trial of ibrutinib monotherapy. Each clonotype received, on average, 10x coverage in deep resolution sequencing performed on a MiSeq, where the target depth lay between 1 in 1 million and 1 in 200,000 T cells. The immunoSEQ hsTCRB Kit was used to generate the TCR beta libraries. Concerning the study's data processing: ImmunoSEQ Data Assistant and ImmunoSEQ Analyzer were used for data analysis, and V, D and J genes were assigned according to IMGT definitions. Clonality, with values ranging from 0 to 1, was calculated as one minus the normalized Shannon entropy of productive rearrangement frequencies. Public clonotype analysis was restricted to overrepresented clonotypes comprising at least 0.05% of each patient's repertoire. About a dozen repertoires from age-matched healthy donors, obtained from immuneACCESS, served as clonality controls. Imported from immuneACCESS, the table was reduced by TCRdb to in-frame sequences with V and J called. These copies leave out some clones; in studies compared against another copy, an unresolved V gene accounts for under half, and the cause of the remainder is not known. The DNA was the basis for D and trimming; V, J and clone size are from that table. Across this sample there are about 180,000 clones, with around 80% seen only once. The ten most abundant clones make up roughly 4.5% of the sample.

This clone came up a few times. What antigen it recognizes has not been identified. Nothing much larger sits one base from this clone, and base qualities are not available. The sequences come from PBMCs, collected after 24 months of ibrutinib treatment. The receptor's source is a human donor with chronic lymphocytic leukemia. In this chain, TRBV29-1 is recombined with TRBJ1-3; the D gene is perhaps TRBD1, on 5 matching bases. The nucleotide sequence reads as follows: TGCAGCTTTCAGGGTGGCTCTGGAAACACCATATATTTT. Its translation reads: CSFQGGSGNTIYF.